The entry that follows covers one T cell receptor beta chain sequence. In the original processing: Quantification of nucleated cells was approximated via reference gene primer amplification. Profiled with immunoSEQ multiplex PCR; TCRdb holds only in-frame clones, not every one. V, J and clone size derive from that table, while D and trimming were established from the DNA sequence. The sample contains 95,000 to 150,000 clones, about nine tenths of which appear only once. This sample was included in a study of blood T cell repertoires in COVID-19. On the study more broadly: Some COVID-19 samples were acute and others convalescent; all came from the United States, Italy and Spain. PBMCs, B-cell-depleted T cells, or T cells provided the cDNA or gDNA that made up the material.

The CDR3 totals 16 residues. Germline CDR1 is SGHNT and CDR2 is YYREEE (reference sequence). V dropped 0 bases and J dropped 4; count of bases not matched to a gene: 8. Sequencing was carried out using peripheral blood. This TCR was recovered from an older woman with acute or convalescent COVID-19. The chain employs TRBV5-4 and TRBJ1-1, with 8 nucleotides matching TRBD1. The CDR3 loop reads CASSLGTGSRGTEAFF. The CDR3 DNA follows: TGTGCCAGCAGCTTGGGGACAGGGTCGAGGGGCACTGAAGCTTTCTTT.